A single T cell receptor beta chain is shown here with its context. Its antigen is not known. The method was immunoSEQ multiplex PCR; TCRdb's version includes in-frame clones alone and lacks a portion of them. The sample yields about 410,000 clones, about 89% seen once. This entry is derived from a study of Ad26.COV2.S vaccination and SARS-CoV-2 variants. At the level of the study: Trial arm assignment for the donor was COV1001 Ad26.COV2.S. Recipients of Ad26.COV2.S got it intramuscularly, once or twice 56 days apart. Study findings and constraints: People who got the vaccine had more spike-specific TCR breadth than people who got placebo. Analyses that measured TCR breadth and depth may have underestimated total T cell responses.

The CDR3 consists of 17 residues. The V end was cut by 6 bases, the J end by 3 bases, with 22 bases between. Germline V gives CDR1 MDHEN, CDR2 SYDVKM. Treatment noted: over 15 received Ad26.COV2.S at low or high dose, single or two shots; 5 received placebo; per-sample allocation not given. Specimens were obtained on day 63 following the first vaccine or placebo injection. This clonotype was obtained from a person between 18 and 65 years old who received the Ad26.COV2.S COVID-19 vaccine or a placebo. The sequenced sample was peripheral blood, obtained in a trial of Ad26.COV2.S vaccine versus placebo. The chain uses TRBV28 and TRBJ2-3, with D perhaps given as TRBD1 or TRBD2 (6 bases each). This chain's CDR3 is CASRLSGWRGRTDTQYF. The CDR3 nucleotides read TGTGCCAGCAGACTCTCGGGGTGGAGGGGGAGGACAGATACGCAGTATTTT. The full variable domain, its missing parts supplied by reference TRBV28 and TRBJ2-3, is DVKVTQSSRYLVKRTGEKVFLECVQDMDHENMFWYRQDPGLGLRLIYFSYDVKMKEKGDIPEGYSVSREKKERFSLILESASTNQTSMYLCASRLSGWRGRTDTQYFGPGTRLTVL.